These T cell receptor beta chains were read from a single sample in a study of T cells in localized non-small cell lung cancer. Here immunoSEQ multiplex PCR was the method, and the copy in TCRdb shows in-frame clones only, minus some. Among around 91,000 clones listed, about nine tenths were seen once. The sequenced sample was peripheral blood, obtained before any cancer treatment. These receptors all come from a man between 40 and 75 years old with stage I squamous cell lung carcinoma. Both conserved end residues are part of each CDR3.

TRBV4-2,TRBJ1-5,15,CASSQTRQAAQPQHF
TRBV19,TRBJ1-1,12,CASSMTGSRAFF
TRBV27,TRBJ1-5,15,CASSFAGGVNQPQHF
TRBV6-6,TRBJ2-3,15,CASRGMIGGGDTQYF
TRBV4-1,TRBJ1-4,15,CASSQVGGMAEKLFF
TRBV28,TRBJ2-3,14,CASSFLTGGDTQYF
TRBV5-1,TRBJ2-2,14,CASSSVAPYGELFF
TRBV5-1,TRBJ2-7,14,CASSLQGARYEQYF
TRBV7-2,TRBJ1-2,14,CASNLGGANYGYTF
TRBV4-3,TRBJ1-2,16,CASSQGGQGTNYGYTF
TRBV28,TRBJ2-7,13,CATYGTPSYEQYF
TRBV27,TRBJ2-3,15,CASSRPGLSTDTQYF
TRBV28,TRBJ1-2,13,CASSLGTAYGYTF
TRBV7-9,TRBJ2-7,16,CASSPTPTGLSSEQYF
TRBV18,TRBJ1-1,11,CASSLGKEAFF
TRBV19,TRBJ2-7,13,CASSMQGWGEQYF
TRBV11-2,TRBJ2-3,15,CASSLWGASTDTQYF
TRBV18,TRBJ1-1,17,CASSPKRTGGKVTEAFF
TRBV5-4,TRBJ2-2,16,CASSLGLERGTGELFF
TRBV9,TRBJ1-1,14,CASSVGQGLLGAFF
TRBV20-1,TRBJ1-1,11,CSASQNTEAFF
TRBV6-1,TRBJ2-2,15,CASSLPADRPGELFF
TRBV7-8,TRBJ1-5,12,CASSPVDQPQHF
TRBV6-1,TRBJ1-3,18,CASSETPLRTGPGNTIYF
TRBV13,TRBJ2-7,16,CASSLEGKRSSYEQYF
TRBV29-1,TRBJ1-1,13,CSGDTGRNTEAFF
TRBV29-1,TRBJ2-1,10,CSVGLNEQFF
TRBV5-6,TRBJ2-7,14,CASRRRAGSYEQYF
TRBV4-1,TRBJ1-4,12,CASSPGREKLFF
TRBV28,TRBJ2-1,15,CASSRDRGSYNEQFF
TRBV5-1,TRBJ2-3,17,CASSLVSGPPRADTQYF
TRBV28,TRBJ1-3,15,CASSFITGAGNTIYF
TRBV13,TRBJ2-7,14,CASSDRGSTYEQYF
TRBV6-4,TRBJ2-3,13,CASSDTPATPQYF
TRBV6-1,TRBJ2-5,14,CASISGGAGETQYF
TRBV2,TRBJ1-5,15,CASSLSGTGNQPQHF
TRBV13,TRBJ2-1,18,CASSLSLAGGLRGREQFF
TRBV2,TRBJ2-2,17,CASQRLAGGTNTGELFF
TRBV6-1,TRBJ1-6,12,CASSESISPLHF
TRBV9,TRBJ2-7,14,CASSVGQTSGEQYF
TRBV6-5,TRBJ1-1,15,CASSYSRAPSAEAFF
TRBV19,TRBJ1-1,12,CASSPLAGVAFF
TRBV9,TRBJ2-2,14,CASSVRTNTGELFF
TRBV5-1,TRBJ2-3,16,CASSLAVQGNTDTQYF
TRBV11-2,TRBJ2-7,14,CASSFPRGLGEQYF
TRBV30,TRBJ2-2,15,CAWRGRGQSIGELFF
TRBV4-1,TRBJ2-7,14,CASSPGQGTDEQYF